The 2 T cell receptor beta chains listed next were all sequenced from one sample in a study of shared clonotypes between healthy human individuals. The table came from immunoSEQ multiplex PCR; TCRdb's copy has only in-frame clones and leaves some out. The data hold roughly 2.5 million clones, with approximately 92% observed a single time. Source material: naive CD4+ T cells sorted from blood. This sample's subset: CD45RA+ positively selected. These receptors were obtained from a man younger than 35 in good health.

Concerning this clone: This CDR3 is also generated by other DNA sequences in the sample. The chain links TRBV30 to TRBJ2-2; D gene unclear. V gave up 3 bases and J gave up 5 bases, with 4 bases separating them. The CDR3 contains 11 residues. Germline CDR1 is GTSNPN and CDR2 is SVGIG (reference sequence). DNA of the CDR3: TGTGCCTGGAGGACGACCGGGGAGCTGTTTTTT. Translating gives CAWRTTGELFF.

This chain joins TRBV21-1 and TRBJ2-7; TRBD2 is taken as the D call from the table, unchecked against the DNA. TRBV21-1 corresponds to a pseudogene. The CDR3 runs to 16 residues. The CDR3: CASTFALAGGPGEQYF. The CDR3 coding sequence is TGTGCCAGCACCTTTGCTCTAGCGGGAGGGCCGGGTGAGCAGTACTTC.